This TCR beta chain was captured in a study of T cell responses to AZD1222 COVID-19 vaccine listed by TCRdb under 2021. Study-level background: AZD1222 recipients with second doses at about 4 weeks or about 12 weeks were pooled, because spike-specific TCR depth and breadth did not differ between schedules. A total of 230 to 250 trial participants underwent TCR sequencing, of whom 207 had received two doses of AZD1222 and around 25 had received two doses of the MenACWY control vaccine. Enrollment into the trials was organized by age into subgroups of 18-55, 56-69 and 70-plus years, and those subgroups contained roughly 140, 27 and 60 TCR-sequenced participants, respectively. What the research found in general, with its limitations: Only five to seven AZD1222 recipients were SARS-CoV-2 seropositive at baseline, limiting conclusions about previously exposed vaccinees. No day 14 peak-response samples were available, so repertoires were characterized only after the peak T cell response. The 56-69-year group was small, and its depth increase did not reach significance, likely because of low power. Participants were mostly white British, with more females than males. The authors suggested clonal diversity may have been underestimated. The whole spike protein was spanned by vaccine-associated CD4 TCRs, and dominant responses were seen in regions 160-218 and 743-854. Epitopes outside the regions mutated in the B.1.351 and B.1.1.7 variants were reportedly recognized by nearly half of the unique spike-specific TCRs. Spike-specific TCR breadth and depth rose significantly after two AZD1222 doses compared with day 0 and with MenACWY recipients.

Reading the label with the study, this specimen's time point is: baseline before first vaccination. Samples from vaccinated people were obtained from the UK trials COV001 and COV002, which included a single-blind randomized controlled phase 2/3 trial of AZD1222 (ChAdOx1 nCoV-19) in healthy adults. For TCRbeta chain sequencing, PBMC samples from trial participants were taken at day 0 and at day 28 after the second dose. The CDR3 regions of human TCRbeta chains were analyzed by immunosequencing. Per the authors' processing: Repertoire TCRs were checked for matches against a reference library of SARS-CoV-2-specific TCRs that had been generated using the MIRA antigen-specificity platform. Breadth was defined as the fraction of unique TCRs that were SARS-CoV-2-associated. Depth was defined as the fraction of total T cells that were SARS-CoV-2-associated. Using the MIRA data, each spike-specific TCR was assigned both to the spike region to which the TCR was reactive and to a CD4 or CD8 class. Log10-transformed breadth and depth values were compared by one-way ANOVA with Sidak's multiple comparisons tests. This immuneACCESS table, as held by TCRdb, lists in-frame sequences with V and J called but not all clones. Of the missing ones, under half trace to an unresolved V gene in checked studies; the others have no known cause. That table is the source of V, J and clone size, and D and trimming were worked out from the DNA. The sample profile shows some 130,000 clones; approximately 93% of them were found once. The top ten clones comprise approximately 3.3% of the sample.

According to the germline V gene, CDR1 reads SGDLS and CDR2 reads YYNGEE. Its CDR3 holds 14 amino acids, cysteine through phenylalanine. Only the CDR3 region is kept as DNA, spanning 42 bases read in frame from base 1. The junction carries 13 bases between V and J, which are trimmed by 0 bases and 7 bases respectively. About this clone itself: Its target antigen remains unknown. Base quality data are lacking; no much larger clone is found one base away.

In this chain, TRBV9 is recombined with TRBJ2-5, with the D gene too uncertain to name. This specimen was peripheral blood, taken on day 0 of AZD1222 vaccination. This clonotype was obtained from an adult in good health. CDR3 sequence: CASSVDTLGRTQYF. The DNA is as follows: TGTGCCAGCAGCGTAGATACCCTAGGAAGGACCCAGTACTTC.